The next 24 T cell receptor beta chains were all read from a single sample in a study of molecular identifiers for immune sequencing clone quantification. TCRdb ran MiXCR on the PCR reads and lists one entry per CDR3 protein. The table records fewer than 75,000 distinct CDR3 sequences, 15% to 20% of them present only once. Sequencing used naive CD8+ T cells from blood, with Jurkat cell RNA spiked in. Regarding subset: FACS-sorted CD8+CD4-CCR7+CD45RA+ naive T cells. The receptors were gathered from a human donor in good health. Some libraries in this study had Jurkat cell RNA spiked in.

This clonotype has a count of ten or more. This rearrangement joins TRBV7-6 to TRBJ1-1, with 7 positions matching TRBD1. V trimming: 3 bases; J trimming: 1 base; junction bases outside the gene matches: 2. Germline V gives CDR1 SGHVS, CDR2 FNYEAQ. This CDR3 region has 14 residues. CDR3 sequence: CASSLGQSNTEAFF. The CDR3 region has the DNA TGTGCCAGCAGCTTGGGACAGTCGAACACTGAAGCTTTCTTT.

A few counts support this clonotype. The chain combines TRBV5-1 with TRBJ2-7, with D maybe TRBD1 (5 bases). Germline assignment: CDR1 SGHRS and CDR2 YFSETQ. The CDR3 has 15 residues. Trimming took off 1 base at V and 7 bases at J, with 18 bases between the two ends. In nucleotides, the CDR3 is TGCGCCAGCAGCTTGTTGGACACAGGCCTACGGGAGCAGTACTTC. Its protein product is CASSLLDTGLREQYF.

With regard to this clonotype: This sequence may be a read error, since a much larger clone differs from it by one base. The rearrangement joins TRBV28 to TRBJ1-5; 7 nucleotides agree with TRBD1. The CDR3 covers 12 residues. The germline V gene has CDR1 MDHEN and CDR2 SYDVKM. The J segment lost 7 bases and the V segment lost 11 bases, leaving 8 bases of the junction unmatched. The CDR3 DNA sequence: TGTGCCGGCTACAGGGGTAACCAGCCCCAGCATTTT. Amino acids: CAGYRGNQPQHF.

This clonotype was observed at least ten times. V and J are TRBV20-1 and TRBJ2-7; D might be TRBD1 or TRBD2, each matching 6 bases. The CDR3 runs 13 residues. Germline loops: CDR1 DFQATT, CDR2 SNEGSKA (reference sequence). The CDR3 bases are TGCAGCGCAGGGGTGGCGCGGGATTACGAGCAGTACTTC. Translation: CSAGVARDYEQYF.

This clonotype was observed many times. The chain is built from TRBV7-9 and TRBJ1-3, with 8 bases that match TRBD1. The CDR3 runs to 18 residues. CDR1 and CDR2 from the germline V gene are SEHNR and FQNEAQ (reference sequence). The J segment lost 6 bases and the V segment lost 0 bases, leaving 13 bases of the junction unmatched. The CDR3 loop is CASSLARFGQGKPNTIYF. The DNA of the CDR3 is TGTGCCAGCAGCTTAGCGCGATTCGGACAGGGTAAACCAAACACCATATATTTT.

This clonotype has just a few counts. This may stem from a read error, because a much larger clone lies one nucleotide away. The J gene is TRBJ1-1, the V gene TRBV3-1; D call uncertain. Germline V gene lookup returns CDR1 LGHDT and CDR2 YNNKEL (reference sequence). The V gene lost 1 base and the J gene lost 10 bases, with 16 bases spanning the gap. This CDR3 contains 14 residues. CDR3: CASSQGEGLGGAFF. DNA for the CDR3: TGTGCCAGCAGCCAAGGGGAGGGTTTGGGTGGAGCTTTCTTT.

This clonotype appeared a few times. The chain employs TRBV6-5 and TRBJ1-1, with 7 positions matching TRBD1. Per the germline V gene, CDR1 is MNHEY and CDR2 is SVGAGI. V lost 3 bases to trimming and J lost 5 bases; unmatched junction nucleotides: 6. The CDR3 sequence is 14 residues long. The CDR3 DNA sequence: TGTGCCAGCAGTTATAGGGGGCCTTGGACTGAAGCTTTCTTT. This encodes CASSYRGPWTEAFF.

A few counts support this clonotype. A read error may be the cause here, since a much bigger clone is one base away. The chain combines TRBV10-3 with TRBJ2-5; TRBD2 aligns across 8 bases. CDR1 and CDR2 from the germline V gene are ENHRY and SYGVKD. There are 15 residues in the CDR3. Written as DNA, the CDR3 is TGTGCCATCAGTGAGTCGACTAGCGCGCAAGGGACCCAGTACTTC. Residues: CAISESTSAQGTQYF.

The table lists this clonotype with a few counts. The chain uses TRBV15 and TRBJ2-1; D is undetermined. V lost 6 bases to trimming and J lost 4 bases, with 10 bases between them. Germline V gene data show CDR1 as LNHNV and CDR2 as YYDKDF (reference sequence). The CDR3 length is 13 residues. The chain's CDR3 is CATRALEYNEQFF. The CDR3 region has the DNA TGTGCCACCAGGGCCCTGGAGTACAATGAGCAGTTCTTC.

This clonotype has a handful of counts. This chain connects TRBV9 to TRBJ2-3; 8 nucleotides agree with TRBD1. This CDR3 is 17 amino acids long. Losses at the gene ends were 3 bases for V and 2 bases for J; bases not matched to a gene: 11. CDR1 is SGDLS and CDR2 is YYNGEE in the germline V gene. Written as DNA, the CDR3 is TGTGCCAGCAGCGCCTCACCCGGGACAGGTACCACAGATACGCAGTATTTT. Its protein product is CASSASPGTGTTDTQYF.

This clonotype was counted many times. CDR3 residues: CSVEDWSASGRSDTQYF. The CDR3 nucleotides read TGCAGCGTTGAAGATTGGTCAGCTAGCGGGAGATCGGATACGCAGTATTTT. The rearrangement joins TRBV29-1 to TRBJ2-3; 10 positions match TRBD2. After removal of 0 bases from V and 6 bases from J, the junction contained 12 bases not matched to a gene. The CDR3 is made up of 17 amino acids. Germline V gene lookup returns CDR1 SQVTM and CDR2 ANQGSEA.

This clonotype was recorded many times. The chain recombines TRBV7-6 with TRBJ2-7; TRBD1 matches at 7 bases. The junction had 9 bases not matched to a gene; V was cut back by 5 bases and J by 2 bases. Germline lookup yields CDR1 SGHVS and CDR2 FNYEAQ. CDR3 size: 15 residues. The CDR3 region is CASSPGGGAAYEQYF. In DNA form, the CDR3 reads TGTGCCAGCAGCCCAGGGGGTGGCGCCGCCTACGAGCAGTACTTC.

The rearrangement links TRBV14 to TRBJ2-1, with D maybe TRBD2 (6 bases). V lost 2 bases, J lost 2 bases, and 16 bases lay in between. Per germline, CDR1 SGHDN and CDR2 FVKESK. The CDR3 is 17 residues long. CDR3 region: CASSQWPGSFPYNEQFF. The CDR3 nucleotides are TGTGCCAGCAGCCAATGGCCCGGGAGTTTCCCCTACAATGAGCAGTTCTTC.

This clonotype was detected only a few times. The chain combines TRBV4-1 with TRBJ2-1; TRBD2 might be the D (5 bases). Trimming removed 1 base from V and 0 bases from J, with 10 bases in between. Per germline, CDR1 MGHRA and CDR2 YSYEKL. CDR3 length: 16 residues. CDR3 sequence reads: CASSQGQRSSYNEQFF. The CDR3 DNA reads TGCGCCAGCAGCCAAGGGCAGCGGAGCTCCTACAATGAGCAGTTCTTC.

Concerning this clonotype itself: This may come from a read error, since a much larger clone is one base off. J is TRBJ2-3 and V is TRBV5-1, with D unclear. Germline V gene lookup returns CDR1 SGHRS and CDR2 YFSETQ. This CDR3 spans 14 amino acids. CDR3 protein: CASGLFGRTDTQYF. The CDR3 DNA sequence: TGCGCCAGCGGCTTGTTTGGAAGAACAGATACGCAGTATTTT.

The table lists this clonotype with many counts. V gene TRBV19 combines with J gene TRBJ1-3; the D is unclear. Germline CDR1 reads LNHDA; CDR2 reads SQIVND (reference sequence). This CDR3 has 12 residues. V lost 7 bases to trimming and J lost 1 base, with 5 bases between them. CDR3 in amino acids: CASTASGNTIYF. The CDR3 DNA sequence: TGTGCCAGTACCGCATCTGGAAACACCATATATTTT.

With respect to this clonotype: This may be a read error: a much more frequent sequence differs by one nucleotide. The rearrangement joins TRBV12-3 or TRBV12-4 to TRBJ2-7; D possibly corresponds to TRBD2 (6 bases). CDR3 size: 15 residues. The CDR3 sequence: CACSPLVGRRYEQYF. Written as DNA, the CDR3 is TGTGCCTGCAGTCCCCTGGTCGGGAGACGGTACGAGCAGTACTTC.

This clonotype occurred a few times. The chain's CDR3 is CASSEEPTSGRAGEQYF. The CDR3 bases are TGTGCCAGCAGTGAAGAACCGACTAGCGGGAGGGCTGGCGAGCAGTACTTC. The chain has TRBV28 and TRBJ2-7, with 14 bases that match TRBD2. V lost 5 bases, J lost 6 bases, and 12 bases stayed unmatched. This CDR3 has 17 residues. Germline lookup yields CDR1 MDHEN and CDR2 SYDVKM.

Ten or more counts support this clonotype. This chain connects TRBV7-8 to TRBJ2-7; 7 bases match TRBD1. Germline assignment: CDR1 SGHVS and CDR2 FQNEAQ. The CDR3 is made up of 17 amino acids. The J segment lost 5 bases and the V segment lost 3 bases, leaving 16 bases of the junction unmatched. The CDR3 loop reads CASSFKGPHQQGHEQYF. CDR3 bases: TGTGCCAGCAGCTTTAAGGGACCCCATCAACAGGGGCACGAGCAGTACTTC.

This clonotype was recorded at least ten times. The chain is built from TRBV18 and TRBJ2-3; perhaps D is TRBD1 or TRBD2 (5 bases each). The CDR3 sequence is 13 residues long. The germline V gene encodes CDR1 KGHSH and CDR2 LQKENI. The V end was cut by 4 bases, the J end by 4 bases, with 9 bases between. The CDR3 is CASSRDGADTQYF. The CDR3 region has the DNA TGTGCCAGCTCACGGGACGGAGCAGATACGCAGTATTTT. Looking up the rest from reference TRBV18 and TRBJ2-3 gives the full variable domain: NAGVMQNPRHLVRRRGQEARLRCSPMKGHSHVYWYRQLPEEGLKFMVYLQKENIIDESGMPKERFSAEFPKEGPSILRIQQVVRGDSAAYFCASSRDGADTQYFGPGTRLTVL.

In its sample, this clonotype was seen many times. The chain employs TRBV27 and TRBJ1-2; D is ambiguous. Germline V gives CDR1 MNHEY, CDR2 SMNVEV (reference sequence). CDR3 length: 13 residues. V was shortened by 8 bases and J by 6 bases, with 16 bases between the two germline ends. The DNA for the CDR3 is TGTGCCAGCTCAGAGGAAGGGTTCAATGGCTACACCTTC. Its translation is CASSEEGFNGYTF.

This clonotype was recorded many times. The chain carries TRBV9 and TRBJ2-2; TRBD1 matches 7 bases. Trimming cost V 4 bases and J 4 bases; bases outside gene matches: 7. This CDR3 has 15 amino acids. Germline V lookup: CDR1 SGDLS, CDR2 YYNGEE. The CDR3 nucleotides are TGTGCCAGCAGCCTAGGGGGACAGCTCACCGGGGAGCTGTTTTTT. It translates to CASSLGGQLTGELFF.

This clonotype appeared a single time. The junction departs from germline at one end; a sequencing error may be responsible. CDR3 bases: TGTGCCAGCAGTAAGACATTAGGCACTGTAGCTTTCTTT. It yields the protein CASSKTLGTVAFF. The chain couples TRBV25-1 to TRBJ1-1; D unclear. CDR1 and CDR2 (germline): MGHDK, SYGVNS. The CDR3 runs to 13 residues.

Remarks on this clonotype: A much larger clone differs from this one at a single base, so this may be a read error. The chain links TRBV4-2 to TRBJ2-1; 13 bases agree with TRBD2. Germline assignment: CDR1 LGHNA and CDR2 YNFKEQ. This CDR3 has 20 residues. The CDR3 region is CTSSPHTGTSGRAPASEQFF. CDR3 DNA sequence: TGTACCAGCAGCCCGCATACTGGAACTAGCGGGAGGGCCCCGGCAAGCGAGCAGTTCTTC.